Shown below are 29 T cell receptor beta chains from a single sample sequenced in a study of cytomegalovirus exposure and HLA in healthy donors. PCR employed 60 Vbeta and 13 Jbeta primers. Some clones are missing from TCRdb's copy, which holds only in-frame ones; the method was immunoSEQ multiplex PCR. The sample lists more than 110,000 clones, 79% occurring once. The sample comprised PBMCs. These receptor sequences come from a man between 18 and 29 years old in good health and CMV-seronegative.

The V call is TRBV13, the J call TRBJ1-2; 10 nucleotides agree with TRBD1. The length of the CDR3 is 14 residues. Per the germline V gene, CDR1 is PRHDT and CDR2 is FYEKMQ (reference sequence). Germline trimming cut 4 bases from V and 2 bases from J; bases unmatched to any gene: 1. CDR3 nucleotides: TGTGCCAGCAGCTCGGGACAGGGGAACTATGGCTACACCTTC. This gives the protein CASSSGQGNYGYTF.

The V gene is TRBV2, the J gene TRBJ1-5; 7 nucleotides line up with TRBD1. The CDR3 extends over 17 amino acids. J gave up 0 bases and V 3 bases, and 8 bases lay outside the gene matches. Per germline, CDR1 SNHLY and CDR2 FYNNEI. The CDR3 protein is CASSDWDSAYSNQPQHF. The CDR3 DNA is TGTGCCAGCAGTGACTGGGACAGCGCCTATAGCAATCAGCCCCAGCATTTT.

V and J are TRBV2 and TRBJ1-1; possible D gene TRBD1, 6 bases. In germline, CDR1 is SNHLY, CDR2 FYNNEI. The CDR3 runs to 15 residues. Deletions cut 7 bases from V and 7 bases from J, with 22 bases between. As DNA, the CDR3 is TGTGCCAGCATGGGGGCAGGGGTGTCGTTGGTTGAAGCTTTCTTT. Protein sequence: CASMGAGVSLVEAFF.

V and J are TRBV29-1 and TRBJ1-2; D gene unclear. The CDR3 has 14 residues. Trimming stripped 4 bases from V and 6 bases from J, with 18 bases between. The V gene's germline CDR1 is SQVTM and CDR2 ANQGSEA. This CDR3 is CSVVPDQRGNGYTF. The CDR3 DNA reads TGCAGCGTTGTTCCGGACCAAAGAGGGAATGGCTACACCTTC.

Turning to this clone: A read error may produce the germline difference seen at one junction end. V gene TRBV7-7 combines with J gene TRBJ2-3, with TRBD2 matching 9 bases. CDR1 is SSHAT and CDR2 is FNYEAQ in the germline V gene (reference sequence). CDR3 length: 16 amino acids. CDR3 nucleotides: TGTGCTAGCAGCCCCCTGGCGGGGGGGACCACAGATACGCAGTATTTT. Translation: CASSPLAGGTTDTQYF.

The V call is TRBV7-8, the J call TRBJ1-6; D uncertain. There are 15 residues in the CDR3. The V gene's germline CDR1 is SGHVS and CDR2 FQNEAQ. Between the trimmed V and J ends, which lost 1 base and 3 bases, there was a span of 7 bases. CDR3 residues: CASSLGAGYNSPLHF. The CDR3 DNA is TGTGCCAGCAGCTTAGGTGCAGGCTATAATTCACCCCTCCACTTT.

CDR3 nucleotide sequence: TGTGCCAGCAGCCAAAGGGCCAGGGGCGAAAAACTGTTTTTT. Protein sequence: CASSQRARGEKLFF. The gene calls are TRBV4-2 and TRBJ1-4; possible D gene TRBD1, 6 bases. The CDR3 has 14 residues. V was trimmed by 2 bases and J by 8 bases, leaving 12 bases between them. CDR1 is LGHNA and CDR2 is YNFKEQ in the germline V gene.

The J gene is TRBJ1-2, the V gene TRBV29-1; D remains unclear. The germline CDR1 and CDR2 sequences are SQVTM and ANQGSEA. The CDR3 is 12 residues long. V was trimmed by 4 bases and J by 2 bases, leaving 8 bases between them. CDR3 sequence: CSVASTNYGYTF. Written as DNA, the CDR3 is TGCAGCGTTGCGAGTACGAACTATGGCTACACCTTC.

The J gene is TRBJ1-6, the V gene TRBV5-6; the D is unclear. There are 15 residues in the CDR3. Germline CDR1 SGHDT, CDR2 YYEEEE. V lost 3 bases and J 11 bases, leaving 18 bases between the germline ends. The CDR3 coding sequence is TGTGCCAGCAGCTCAAAATATCTCGACCGGGCACCCCTCCACTTT. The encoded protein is CASSSKYLDRAPLHF.

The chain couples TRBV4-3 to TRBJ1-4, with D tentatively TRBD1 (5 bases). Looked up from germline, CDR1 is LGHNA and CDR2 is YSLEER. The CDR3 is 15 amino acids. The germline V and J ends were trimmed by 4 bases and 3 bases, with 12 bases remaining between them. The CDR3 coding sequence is TGCGCCAGCAGCCGGTCGACAGTCCCTAATGAAAAACTGTTTTTT. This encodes CASSRSTVPNEKLFF.

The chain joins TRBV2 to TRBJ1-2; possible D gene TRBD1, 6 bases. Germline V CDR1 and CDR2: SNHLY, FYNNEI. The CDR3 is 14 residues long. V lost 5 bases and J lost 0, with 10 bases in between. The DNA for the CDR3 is TGTGCCAGCAGTCACAGGGTGTCTAACTATGGCTACACCTTC. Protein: CASSHRVSNYGYTF.

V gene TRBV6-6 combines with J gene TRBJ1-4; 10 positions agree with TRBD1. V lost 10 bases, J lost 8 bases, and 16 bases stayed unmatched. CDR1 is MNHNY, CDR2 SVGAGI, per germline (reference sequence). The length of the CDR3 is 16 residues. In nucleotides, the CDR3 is TGTGCCACCCTTCCCGGGACAGGGGTCCCTCGAGAAAAACTGTTTTTT. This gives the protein CATLPGTGVPREKLFF.

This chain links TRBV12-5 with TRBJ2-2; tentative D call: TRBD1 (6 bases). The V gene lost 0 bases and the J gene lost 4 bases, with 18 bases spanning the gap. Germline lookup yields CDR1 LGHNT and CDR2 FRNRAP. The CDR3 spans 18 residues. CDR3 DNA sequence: TGTGCTAGTGGTTTGGTTCTGACAGGAAGGGCGAGCACCGGGGAGCTGTTTTTT. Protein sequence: CASGLVLTGRASTGELFF.

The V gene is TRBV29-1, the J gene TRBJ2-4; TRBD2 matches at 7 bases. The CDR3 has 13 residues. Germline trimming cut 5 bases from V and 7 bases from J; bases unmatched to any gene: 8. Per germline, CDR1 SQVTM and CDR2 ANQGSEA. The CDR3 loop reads CSVSPLGGNIQYF. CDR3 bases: TGCAGCGTTTCCCCGTTGGGGGGGAACATTCAGTACTTC.

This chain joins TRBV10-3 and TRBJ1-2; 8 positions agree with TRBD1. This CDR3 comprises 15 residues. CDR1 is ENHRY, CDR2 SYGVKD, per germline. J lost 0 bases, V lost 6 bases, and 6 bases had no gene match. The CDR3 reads CAIRSDRGANYGYTF. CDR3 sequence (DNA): TGTGCCATCAGGAGCGACAGGGGAGCTAACTATGGCTACACCTTC.

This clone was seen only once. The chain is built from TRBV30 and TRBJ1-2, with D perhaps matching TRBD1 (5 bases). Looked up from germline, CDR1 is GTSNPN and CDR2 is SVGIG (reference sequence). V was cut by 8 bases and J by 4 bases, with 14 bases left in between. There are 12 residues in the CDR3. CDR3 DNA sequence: TGTGCCGGTCACTTCGGGGGCTATGGCTACACCTTC. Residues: CAGHFGGYGYTF.

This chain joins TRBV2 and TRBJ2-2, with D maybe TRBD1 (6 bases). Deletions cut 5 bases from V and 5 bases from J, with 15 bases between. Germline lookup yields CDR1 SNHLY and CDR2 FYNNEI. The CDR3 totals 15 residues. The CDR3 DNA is TGTGCCAGCAGTCCTGACAGGTCGTGGACCGGGGAGCTGTTTTTT. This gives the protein CASSPDRSWTGELFF.

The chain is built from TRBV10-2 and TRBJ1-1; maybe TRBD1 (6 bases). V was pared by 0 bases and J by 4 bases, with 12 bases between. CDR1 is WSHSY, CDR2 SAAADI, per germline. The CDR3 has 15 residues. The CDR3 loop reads CASSESQGGGTEAFF. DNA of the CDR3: TGCGCCAGCAGTGAGTCACAGGGCGGGGGCACTGAAGCTTTCTTT.

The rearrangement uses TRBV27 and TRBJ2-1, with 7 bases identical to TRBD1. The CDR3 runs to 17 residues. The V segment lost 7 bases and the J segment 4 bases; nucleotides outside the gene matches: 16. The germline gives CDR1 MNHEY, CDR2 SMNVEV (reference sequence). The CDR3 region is CASIAGVRDSTYNEQFF. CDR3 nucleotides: TGTGCCAGCATTGCCGGCGTACGGGACAGCACATACAATGAGCAGTTCTTC.

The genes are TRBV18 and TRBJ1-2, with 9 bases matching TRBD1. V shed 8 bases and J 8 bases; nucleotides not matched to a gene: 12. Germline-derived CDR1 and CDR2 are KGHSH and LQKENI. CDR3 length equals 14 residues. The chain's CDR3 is CASGPGQGMGGYTF. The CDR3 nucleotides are TGTGCCAGCGGACCGGGACAGGGAATGGGAGGCTACACCTTC.

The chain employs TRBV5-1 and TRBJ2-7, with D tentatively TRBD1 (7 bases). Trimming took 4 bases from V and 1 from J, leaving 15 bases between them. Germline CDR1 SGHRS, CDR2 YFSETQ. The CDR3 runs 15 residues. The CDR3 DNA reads TGCGCCAGCAGCCCAGGGGGGACAGTTTCCTACGAGCAGTACTTC. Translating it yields CASSPGGTVSYEQYF.

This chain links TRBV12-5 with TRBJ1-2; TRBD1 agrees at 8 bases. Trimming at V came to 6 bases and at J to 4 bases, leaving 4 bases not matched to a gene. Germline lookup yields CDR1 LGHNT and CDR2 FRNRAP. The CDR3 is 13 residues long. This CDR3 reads CASGQTGAYGYTF. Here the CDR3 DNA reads TGTGCTAGTGGACAGACAGGGGCCTATGGCTACACCTTC.

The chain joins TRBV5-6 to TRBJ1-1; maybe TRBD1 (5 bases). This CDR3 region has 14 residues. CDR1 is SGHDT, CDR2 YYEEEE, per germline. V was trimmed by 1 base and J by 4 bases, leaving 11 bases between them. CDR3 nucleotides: TGTGCCAGCAGCTTGCCCGCGGGGGGCACTGAAGCTTTCTTT. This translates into CASSLPAGGTEAFF.

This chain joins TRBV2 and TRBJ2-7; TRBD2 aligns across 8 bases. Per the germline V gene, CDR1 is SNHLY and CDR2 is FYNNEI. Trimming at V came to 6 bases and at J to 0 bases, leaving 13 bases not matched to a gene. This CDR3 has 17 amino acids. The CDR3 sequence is CASRVHLSSGSSYEQYF. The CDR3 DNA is TGTGCCAGCAGGGTTCATTTATCAAGCGGGAGCTCCTACGAGCAGTACTTC.

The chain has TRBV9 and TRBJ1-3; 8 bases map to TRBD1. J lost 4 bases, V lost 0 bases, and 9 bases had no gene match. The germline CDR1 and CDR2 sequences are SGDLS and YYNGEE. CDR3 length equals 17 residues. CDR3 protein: CASSVATTGAQGNTIYF. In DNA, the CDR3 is TGTGCCAGCAGCGTAGCTACGACAGGGGCTCAGGGAAACACCATATATTTT. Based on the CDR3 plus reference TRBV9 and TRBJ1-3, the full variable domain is DSGVTQTPKHLITATGQRVTLRCSPRSGDLSVYWYQQSLDQGLQFLIQYYNGEERAKGNILERFSAQQFPDLHSELNLSSLELGDSALYFCASSVATTGAQGNTIYFGEGSWLTVV.

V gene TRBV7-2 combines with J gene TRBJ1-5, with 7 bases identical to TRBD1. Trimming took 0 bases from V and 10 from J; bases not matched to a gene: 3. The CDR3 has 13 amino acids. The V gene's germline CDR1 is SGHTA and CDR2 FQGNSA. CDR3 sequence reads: CASSLAQGRPQHF. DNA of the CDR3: TGTGCCAGCAGCTTAGCACAGGGGAGACCCCAGCATTTT.

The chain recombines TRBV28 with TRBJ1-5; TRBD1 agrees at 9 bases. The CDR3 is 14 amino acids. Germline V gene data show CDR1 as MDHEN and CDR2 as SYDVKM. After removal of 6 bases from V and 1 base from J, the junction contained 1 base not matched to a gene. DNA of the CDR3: TGTGCCAGCAGGGACAGGGGAAGCAATCAGCCCCAGCATTTT. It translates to CASRDRGSNQPQHF.

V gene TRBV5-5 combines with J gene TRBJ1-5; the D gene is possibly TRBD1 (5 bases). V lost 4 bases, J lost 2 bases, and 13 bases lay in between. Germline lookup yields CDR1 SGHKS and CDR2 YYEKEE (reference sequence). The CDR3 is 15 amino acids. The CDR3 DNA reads TGTGCCAGCAGCCCGACACCACAGGGCAATCAGCCCCAGCATTTT. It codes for CASSPTPQGNQPQHF.

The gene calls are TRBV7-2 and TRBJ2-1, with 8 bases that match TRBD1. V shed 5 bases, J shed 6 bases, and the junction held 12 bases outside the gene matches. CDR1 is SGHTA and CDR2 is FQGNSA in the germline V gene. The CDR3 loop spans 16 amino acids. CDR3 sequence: CASSPARTGPGNEQFF. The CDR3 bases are TGTGCCAGCAGCCCCGCCCGGACAGGGCCTGGCAATGAGCAGTTCTTC. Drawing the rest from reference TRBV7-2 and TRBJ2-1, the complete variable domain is GAGVSQSPSNKVTEKGKDVELRCDPISGHTALYWYRQSLGQGLEFLIYFQGNSAPDKSGLPSDRFSAERTGGSVSTLTIQRTQQEDSAVYLCASSPARTGPGNEQFFGPGTRLTVL.